The sequence of this TCR beta chain was determined in a study of blood T cell repertoires in COVID-19. Overall study: PBMCs, B-cell-depleted T cells, or T cells were the source of the cDNA or gDNA that made up the material.

The CDR3 totals 15 residues. Per germline, CDR1 GTSNPN and CDR2 SVGIG (reference sequence). V lost 0 bases, J lost 4 bases, and 14 bases lay in between. Study processing details: Nucleated cell number was recorded as an estimate derived from reference gene primer amplification. The protocol was immunoSEQ multiplex PCR, while the TCRdb copy is restricted to in-frame clones and leaves out a portion. V and J calls and clone size follow that table, whereas D and trimming were derived from the DNA. The data contain about 210,000 clones, over 70% of them singletons. Specimen: peripheral blood. This TCR came from a woman aged 70-85 years with acute or convalescent COVID-19. V is TRBV30 and J is TRBJ2-3, with a weak D call TRBD1 (6 bases). The CDR3 DNA reads TGTGCCTGGAGTGTACAGGGCAGGGGAGCAGATACGCAGTATTTT. Amino acids: CAWSVQGRGADTQYF.